This is a list of T cell receptor beta chains from one sample in a study of cytomegalovirus exposure and HLA in healthy donors. The data were produced by immunoSEQ multiplex PCR, yet TCRdb's version contains in-frame clones alone and is incomplete. In the table there are 130,000 to 150,000 clones, roughly four fifths of which are singletons. The sample taken for sequencing was PBMCs. The receptors derive from a woman aged 45-59 years in good health and CMV-seropositive. Each CDR3 is given with its conserved first and last residue. D genes are given only for firm matches. Clone size, where shown, is once, few, many, or a class for clones that have expanded.

TRBJ1-1 TRBV5-6 few NA CASSPTLNTEAFF TGTGCCAGCAGCCCCACACTGAACACTGAAGCTTTCTTT
TRBJ1-1 TRBV7-9 NA NA CASSLDMNTEAFF TGTGCCAGCAGCTTAGATATGAACACTGAAGCTTTCTTT
TRBJ1-5 TRBV7-9 few NA CASSIDRYSNQPQHF TGTGCCAGCAGCATAGACAGATATAGCAATCAGCCCCAGCATTTT
TRBJ2-1 TRBV27 NA TRBD2 CASSFIGRHNEQFF TGTGCCAGCAGTTTTATCGGGAGGCACAATGAGCAGTTCTTC
TRBJ1-6 TRBV28 NA NA CASQPDGRTGNSPLHF TGTGCCAGCCAACCTGACGGCCGGACTGGTAATTCACCCCTCCACTTT
TRBJ2-7 TRBV7-2 NA TRBD1 CASSSGTGREQYF TGTGCCAGCAGCTCCGGGACAGGGCGCGAGCAGTACTTC
TRBJ2-4 TRBV28 NA TRBD1 CASSLDRGAHELNIQYF TGTGCCAGCAGTTTAGACAGGGGGGCCCACGAACTAAACATTCAGTACTTC
TRBJ1-1 TRBV15 NA NA CATSLPRGTNTEAFF TGTGCCACCAGCTTACCGAGGGGGACGAACACTGAAGCTTTCTTT
TRBJ1-5 TRBV7-2 few NA CASSLMSEAQHF TGTGCCAGCAGCTTAATGAGTGAGGCCCAGCATTTT
TRBJ1-2 TRBV28 NA TRBD1 CASSLDREDGYTF TGTGCCAGCAGCCTCGACAGGGAGGATGGCTACACCTTC
TRBJ2-3 TRBV2 NA NA CASSDRGHGTDTQYF TGTGCCAGCAGTGATCGTGGCCATGGCACAGATACGCAGTATTTT
TRBJ2-2 TRBV27 NA TRBD2 CASTSSGANTGELFF TGTGCCAGCACCTCTAGCGGGGCGAACACCGGGGAGCTGTTTTTT
TRBJ1-3 TRBV7-9 NA NA CANHPAGSSGNTIYF TGTGCCAACCATCCGGCTGGGAGCTCTGGAAACACCATATATTTT
TRBJ2-1 TRBV5-1 NA TRBD2 CASSLIRGGGAYNEQFF TGCGCCAGCAGCTTAATTCGCGGCGGGGGGGCCTACAATGAGCAGTTCTTC
TRBJ2-1 TRBV21-1 NA NA CASSKCRDRARDEQFF TGTGCCAGCAGCAAATGTCGGGACAGGGCAAGGGATGAGCAGTTCTTC
TRBJ2-7 TRBV7-9 NA TRBD1 CASSLLGQGNHEQYF TGTGCCAGCAGCCTACTGGGACAGGGGAATCACGAGCAGTACTTC
TRBJ2-1 TRBV7-2 NA NA CASSWGGGEQFF TGTGCCAGCAGCTGGGGAGGTGGTGAGCAGTTCTTC
TRBJ1-1 TRBV30 NA NA CAWSRSGDTEAFF TGTGCCTGGAGTCGCTCAGGGGACACTGAAGCTTTCTTT
TRBJ1-2 TRBV28 NA NA CASSSWTVGYTF TGTGCCAGCAGTTCGTGGACAGTGGGCTACACCTTC
TRBJ2-1 TRBV5-1 NA NA CASSSGVPLHEQFF TGCGCCAGCAGCTCAGGGGTACCACTTCATGAGCAGTTCTTC
TRBJ1-6 TRBV5-1 few TRBD1 CASSFNRGSPLHF TGCGCCAGCAGCTTTAACAGGGGTTCACCCCTCCACTTT
TRBJ1-4 TRBV21-1 few NA CASIDGGVLEKLFF TGTGCCAGCATCGATGGGGGGGTCCTTGAAAAACTGTTTTTT
TRBJ1-5 TRBV5-6 NA NA CASSLSGNWPQHF TGTGCCAGCAGCTTGTCAGGCAATTGGCCCCAGCATTTT
TRBJ2-7 TRBV9 NA TRBD1 CASSPRTGEDYEQYF TGTGCCAGCAGCCCTCGGACAGGGGAGGACTACGAGCAGTACTTC